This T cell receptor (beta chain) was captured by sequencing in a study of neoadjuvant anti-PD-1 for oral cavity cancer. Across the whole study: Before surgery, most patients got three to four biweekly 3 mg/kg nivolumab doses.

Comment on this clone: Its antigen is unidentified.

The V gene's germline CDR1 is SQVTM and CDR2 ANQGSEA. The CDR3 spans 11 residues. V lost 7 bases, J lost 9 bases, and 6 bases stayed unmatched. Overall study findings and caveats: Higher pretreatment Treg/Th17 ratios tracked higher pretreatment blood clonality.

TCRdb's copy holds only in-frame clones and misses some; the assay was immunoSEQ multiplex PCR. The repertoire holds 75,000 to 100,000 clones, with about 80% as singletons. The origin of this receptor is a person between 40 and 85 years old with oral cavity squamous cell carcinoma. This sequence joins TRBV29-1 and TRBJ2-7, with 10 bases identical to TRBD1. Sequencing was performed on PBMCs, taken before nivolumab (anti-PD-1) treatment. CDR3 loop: CSAGTGETQYF. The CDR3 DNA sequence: TGCAGCGCCGGGACAGGGGAAACGCAGTACTTC.